This T cell receptor (beta chain) was retrieved from a study of T cell repertoires in cytomegalovirus infection. The overall study: CMV infection and matching HLA type were both indicated by public TCR beta signatures.

The length of the CDR3 is 11 residues. CDR1 and CDR2 from the germline V gene are SGHTA and FQGNSA. Trimming removed 6 bases at V and 3 bases at J, with 5 bases between. One entry per CDR3 protein results from TCRdb running MiXCR on the reads. This repertoire shows 150,000 to 200,000 distinct CDR3 sequences, roughly 27% found once; its top ten account for 30% to 40%. This clonotype was observed many times. The source of this sequence is a human donor in good health (CMV status not recorded). Some clones in this sample may be carry-over from other donors' samples. The chain links TRBV7-2 to TRBJ1-1; no clear D. Sequencing input: PBMCs. This chain's CDR3 is CASRADTEAFF. DNA for the CDR3: TGTGCCAGCAGGGCTGACACTGAAGCTTTCTTT.